Presented here are 30 T cell receptor beta chains from one specimen sequenced in a study of blood T cell repertoires in COVID-19. Here immunoSEQ multiplex PCR was the method, and the copy in TCRdb shows in-frame clones only, minus some. The data show 250,000 to 350,000 clones, over 75% seen once. Sequencing was done on a sample of PBMCs or T cells enriched from blood (not recorded which). The receptors originated from a young woman who had recovered from COVID-19.

The chain couples TRBV7-8 to TRBJ1-2; TRBD1 matches 9 bases. This CDR3 has 18 residues. V was pared by 1 base and J by 0 bases, with 9 bases of the junction left unmatched. Per germline, CDR1 SGHVS and CDR2 FQNEAQ. CDR3 DNA sequence: TGTGCCAGCAGCTTAGTTGGGGACAGGGAGATAGCTAACTATGGCTACACCTTC. It encodes CASSLVGDREIANYGYTF.

The J gene is TRBJ1-1, the V gene TRBV5-4, with 7 bases lining up with TRBD1. Per the germline V gene, CDR1 is SGHNT and CDR2 is YYREEE (reference sequence). This CDR3 has 14 amino acids. With V trimmed by 4 bases and J by 0 bases, 3 bases remained unmatched. In DNA, the CDR3 is TGTGCCAGCAGCGAAGGACAGGTGAACACTGAAGCTTTCTTT. It encodes CASSEGQVNTEAFF.

The rearrangement links TRBV12-3 or TRBV12-4 to TRBJ2-1; D is uncertain. Deletions cut 7 bases from V and 6 bases from J, with 7 bases between. CDR3 length equals 11 residues. CDR3 loop: CASKIGNEQFF. CDR3 nucleotides: TGTGCCAGCAAAATCGGCAATGAGCAGTTCTTC.

This clone was seen a few times. V usage is TRBV29-1 and J usage is TRBJ1-2; D is ambiguous. CDR3 length: 13 residues. V was clipped by 2 bases and J by 4 bases, with 11 bases between them. Germline lookup yields CDR1 SQVTM and CDR2 ANQGSEA. This CDR3 reads CSVENVGSYGYTF. In DNA, the CDR3 is TGCAGCGTTGAAAACGTGGGGAGCTATGGCTACACCTTC.

The gene calls are TRBV6-5 and TRBJ2-5; 13 nucleotides line up with TRBD2. The CDR3 has 15 amino acids. Germline trimming cut 5 bases from V and 5 bases from J; bases unmatched to any gene: 5. CDR1 MNHEY and CDR2 SVGAGI come from the germline V gene. The CDR3 reads CASSNGLAGEETQYF. As DNA, the CDR3 is TGTGCCAGCAGTAACGGACTAGCGGGAGAGGAGACCCAGTACTTC.

The chain carries TRBV28 and TRBJ1-3; D remains ambiguous. Germline CDR1 is MDHEN and CDR2 is SYDVKM. The CDR3 covers 16 residues. Trimming pared 7 bases from V and 0 bases from J, leaving 16 bases between. CDR3 nucleotide sequence: TGTGCCAGCAAGTACCAGGAGGGCTTCTCTGGAAACACCATATATTTT. Translating gives CASKYQEGFSGNTIYF.

V is TRBV3-1 (or the pseudogene TRBV3-2) and J is TRBJ2-3; 12 bases line up with TRBD2. With 7 bases clipped from V and 2 bases from J, the junction kept 7 bases outside the gene matches. The CDR3 totals 16 residues. The germline V gene encodes CDR1 LGHDT and CDR2 YNNKEL (reference sequence). The CDR3 sequence is CASTSRLAGATDTQYF. The CDR3 nucleotides are TGTGCCAGCACGTCGCGACTAGCGGGGGCCACAGATACGCAGTATTTT.

V is TRBV5-5 and J is TRBJ1-3; D possibly corresponds to TRBD1 (6 bases). The V end lost 1 base, the J end lost 1 base, and 9 bases lay between the germline ends. The CDR3 has 15 residues. From germline, CDR1 is SGHKS and CDR2 YYEKEE (reference sequence). CDR3 sequence (DNA): TGTGCCAGCAGCTTGACTAGGGGGTCTGGAAACACCATATATTTT. Encoded protein: CASSLTRGSGNTIYF.

The chain joins TRBV19 to TRBJ1-1; 8 bases match TRBD1. CDR1 is LNHDA and CDR2 is SQIVND in the germline V gene (reference sequence). V lost 9 bases, J lost 5 bases, and 8 bases stayed unmatched. The length of the CDR3 is 13 residues. The CDR3 loop is CASRTGRDTEAFF. As DNA, the CDR3 is TGTGCCAGCAGGACAGGGAGGGATACTGAAGCTTTCTTT.

This chain joins TRBV3-1 (or the pseudogene TRBV3-2) and TRBJ2-5; 9 bases line up with TRBD2. The J segment lost 0 bases and the V segment lost 4 bases, leaving 12 bases of the junction unmatched. Germline V gene sequence: CDR1 LGHDT, CDR2 YNNKEL (reference sequence). This CDR3 is 18 amino acids long. The CDR3 nucleotides read TGTGCCAGCAGCCCGGACCGACTAGCGGAGCCGTACCAAGAGACCCAGTACTTC. Residues: CASSPDRLAEPYQETQYF.

In DNA form, the CDR3 reads TGTGCCAGCCCCCCATCGGGAGGGCCTCAGCCCCAGCATTTT. Its translation: CASPPSGGPQPQHF. The V and J genes are TRBV28 and TRBJ1-5; no definite D call. The CDR3 is 14 residues long. Trimming removed 8 bases at V and 6 bases at J, with 17 bases between. Germline-derived CDR1 and CDR2 are MDHEN and SYDVKM.

The chain is built from TRBV7-9 and TRBJ1-2; no clear D. Germline CDR1 reads SEHNR; CDR2 reads FQNEAQ (reference sequence). The ends were cut back, 5 bases at V and 8 bases at J, with 9 bases in the middle. The CDR3 spans 11 residues. The CDR3 is CASSQLEGYTF. The CDR3 DNA is TGTGCCAGCAGCCAACTCGAGGGCTACACCTTC.

J is TRBJ1-4 and V is TRBV3-1 (or the pseudogene TRBV3-2); the D is unclear. CDR1 LGHDT and CDR2 YNNKEL come from the germline V gene (reference sequence). The CDR3 has 14 residues. Between the trimmed V and J ends, which lost 2 bases and 6 bases, there was a span of 10 bases. The DNA of the CDR3 is TGTGCCAGCAGCCAATTAGATTCCTATGAAAAACTGTTTTTT. Translated: CASSQLDSYEKLFF.

This chain connects TRBV27 to TRBJ2-1; D is ambiguous. The length of the CDR3 is 14 residues. Germline CDR1 reads MNHEY; CDR2 reads SMNVEV (reference sequence). V was trimmed by 6 bases and J by 2 bases, leaving 11 bases between them. The CDR3 sequence is CASRNYSPYNEQFF. CDR3 DNA sequence: TGTGCCAGCAGGAATTACAGCCCCTACAATGAGCAGTTCTTC.

The rearrangement joins TRBV12-3 or TRBV12-4 to TRBJ1-2; TRBD1 agrees at 8 bases. Trimming removed 6 bases from V and 8 bases from J; junction bases left unmatched: 8. The CDR3 consists of 13 residues. The CDR3 nucleotides are TGTGCCAGCAGGACGCAGGGGGCGAAAGGCTACACCTTC. Residues: CASRTQGAKGYTF.

The chain carries TRBV2 and TRBJ1-2, with a weak D call TRBD1 (6 bases). CDR1 SNHLY and CDR2 FYNNEI come from the germline V gene. This CDR3 comprises 12 residues. V was cut by 10 bases and J by 6 bases, with 15 bases left in between. The CDR3 DNA is TGTGCCACCACGACAGGCGCTGATGGCTACACCTTC. This sequence encodes CATTTGADGYTF. The full variable domain, rest sourced from reference TRBV2 and TRBJ1-2, is EPEVTQTPSHQVTQMGQEVILRCVPISNHLYFYWYRQILGQKVEFLVSFYNNEISEKSEIFDDQFSVERPDGSNFTLKIRSTKLEDSAMYFCATTTGADGYTFGSGTRLTVV.

The genes are TRBV27 and TRBJ1-1; 7 nucleotides agree with TRBD1. From germline, CDR1 is MNHEY and CDR2 SMNVEV (reference sequence). The length of the CDR3 is 15 residues. V dropped 5 bases and J dropped 5; count of bases not matched to a gene: 11. Here the CDR3 DNA reads TGTGCCAGCAGTGTTTTTAGGGGGCGAGAGACTGAAGCTTTCTTT. Its protein is CASSVFRGRETEAFF.

This chain uses TRBV7-8 with TRBJ2-3; 13 positions agree with TRBD2. V lost 3 bases, J lost 2 bases, and 8 bases stayed unmatched. The germline V gene has CDR1 SGHVS and CDR2 FQNEAQ. The CDR3 is 18 residues long. CDR3 sequence reads: CASSLTLGLAGLTDTQYF. The CDR3 DNA is TGTGCCAGCAGCTTGACCTTGGGACTAGCGGGACTCACAGATACGCAGTATTTT.

V and J are TRBV2 and TRBJ1-5; D gene uncertain. Germline CDR1 is SNHLY and CDR2 is FYNNEI. The V and J ends lost 7 bases and 0 bases respectively, with 16 bases between them. The CDR3 extends over 16 amino acids. The CDR3 DNA reads TGTGCCAGCATGGGCCTCACTTCAAATAGCAATCAGCCCCAGCATTTT. Its translation is CASMGLTSNSNQPQHF.

The rearrangement links TRBV27 to TRBJ1-2; D perhaps matches TRBD1 (5 bases). This CDR3 is built from 14 residues. From germline, CDR1 is MNHEY and CDR2 SMNVEV (reference sequence). V was trimmed by 3 bases and J by 6 bases, leaving 14 bases between them. CDR3 bases: TGTGCCAGCAGTTTTAACAGGATGAGGAATGGCTACACCTTC. Protein sequence: CASSFNRMRNGYTF.

The count of this clone is one. The gene calls are TRBV18 and TRBJ2-7, with no clear D. Germline V gene lookup returns CDR1 KGHSH and CDR2 LQKENI. This CDR3 comprises 14 residues. Trimming cost V 3 bases and J 3 bases, with 12 bases left between them. As DNA, the CDR3 is TGTGCCAGCTCACCGGTCTTACAGCTCTACGAGCAGTACTTC. It yields the protein CASSPVLQLYEQYF.

This sequence joins TRBV6-2 or TRBV6-3 and TRBJ2-1; 13 positions match TRBD2. The trim removed 5 bases at V and 0 bases at J, leaving 7 bases unmatched. CDR3 size: 18 residues. Germline lookup yields CDR1 MNHEY and CDR2 SVGEGT. The CDR3 loop reads CASSALGLAGVSYNEQFF. The CDR3 nucleotides read TGTGCCAGCAGTGCGCTTGGACTAGCGGGGGTCTCCTACAATGAGCAGTTCTTC.

V is TRBV27 and J is TRBJ2-7, with 9 bases aligning to TRBD2. Germline V gene sequence: CDR1 MNHEY, CDR2 SMNVEV (reference sequence). This CDR3 has 16 residues. V lost 2 bases and J lost 4; bases outside the gene matches: 9. The CDR3 region has the DNA TGTGCCAGCAGTTTAAATGGTCTAGCGGGACGATACGAGCAGTACTTC. Translation: CASSLNGLAGRYEQYF.

This clone was detected once. The chain recombines TRBV6-4 with TRBJ1-6; 8 bases are a match to TRBD1. In germline, CDR1 is MRHNA, CDR2 SNTAGT. This CDR3 comprises 14 residues. The trim removed 4 bases at V and 13 bases at J, leaving 9 bases unmatched. CDR3 in DNA: TGTGCCAGCAGTGCCGAGACAGGGGAACTGCCCCTCCACTTT. This sequence encodes CASSAETGELPLHF.

Here the CDR3 reads CASSSQDRANVLTF. CDR3 in DNA: TGTGCCAGCAGCTCCCAAGACAGGGCCAACGTCCTGACTTTC. The V and J genes are TRBV7-3 and TRBJ2-6; D is uncertain. V lost 4 bases and J 5 bases, leaving 9 bases between the germline ends. Germline lookup yields CDR1 SGHTA and CDR2 FQGTGA. CDR3 length: 14 residues.

This rearrangement joins TRBV11-2 to TRBJ1-1; D is possibly TRBD1 (6 bases). CDR1 is SGHAT and CDR2 is FQNNGV in the germline V gene. The CDR3 runs 19 residues. The ends were cut back, 5 bases at V and 5 bases at J, with 30 bases in the middle. CDR3 protein: CASSPRRDTSLRRITEAFF. As DNA, the CDR3 is TGTGCCAGCAGCCCGCGTCGGGACACCTCTTTACGGCGTATAACTGAAGCTTTCTTT.

CDR3 amino acids: CASWGLGYNEQFF. CDR3 nucleotides: TGTGCCAGCTGGGGACTAGGGTACAATGAGCAGTTCTTC. V gene TRBV28 combines with J gene TRBJ2-1, with 8 bases lining up with TRBD2. Germline V CDR1 and CDR2: MDHEN, SYDVKM. Germline trimming cut 8 bases from V and 4 bases from J; bases unmatched to any gene: 4. The CDR3 runs to 13 residues.

V and J are TRBV5-4 and TRBJ2-5; 7 bases are shared with TRBD2. The CDR3 covers 16 residues. V lost 2 bases, J lost 2 bases, and 9 bases stayed unmatched. The germline V gene has CDR1 SGHNT and CDR2 YYREEE (reference sequence). CDR3 sequence: CASSLGREKGQETQYF. DNA of the CDR3: TGTGCCAGCAGCTTAGGGCGGGAGAAGGGACAAGAGACCCAGTACTTC.

This rearrangement joins TRBV7-3 to TRBJ2-5; tentatively, D is TRBD2 (6 bases). Germline V CDR1 and CDR2: SGHTA, FQGTGA. CDR3 size: 14 residues. V lost 1 base and J lost 2, with 8 bases in between. The DNA for the CDR3 is TGTGCCAGCAGCTTAAGTCGGGGGCAAGAGACCCAGTACTTC. Amino acid sequence: CASSLSRGQETQYF.

The chain joins TRBV7-9 to TRBJ2-3, with TRBD1 matching over 8 bases. This CDR3 contains 16 residues. The trim removed 5 bases at V and 4 bases at J, leaving 11 bases unmatched. Germline lookup yields CDR1 SEHNR and CDR2 FQNEAQ (reference sequence). CDR3 protein: CASSIHRDRPPDTQYF. CDR3 nucleotides: TGTGCCAGCAGCATCCACCGGGACAGGCCGCCAGATACGCAGTATTTT.